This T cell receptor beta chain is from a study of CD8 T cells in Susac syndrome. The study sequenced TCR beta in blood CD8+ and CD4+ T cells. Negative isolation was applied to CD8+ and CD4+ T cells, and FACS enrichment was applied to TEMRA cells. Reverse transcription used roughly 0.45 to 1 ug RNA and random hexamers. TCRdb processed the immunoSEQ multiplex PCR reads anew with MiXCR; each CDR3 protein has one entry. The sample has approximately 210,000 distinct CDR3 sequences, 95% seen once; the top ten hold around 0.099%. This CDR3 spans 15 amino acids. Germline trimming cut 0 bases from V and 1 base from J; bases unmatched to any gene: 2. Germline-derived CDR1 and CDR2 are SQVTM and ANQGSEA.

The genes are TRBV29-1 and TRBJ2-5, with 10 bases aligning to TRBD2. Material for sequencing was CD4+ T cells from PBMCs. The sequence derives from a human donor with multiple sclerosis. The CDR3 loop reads CSVEEGTSAQETQYF. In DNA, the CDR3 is TGCAGCGTTGAAGAGGGGACTAGCGCCCAAGAGACCCAGTACTTC.